The clone carrying this T cell receptor (beta chain) showed up just a few times. This sample was taken from a study of control samples from healthy donors and cancer patients. Data came from immunoSEQ multiplex PCR; TCRdb stores just in-frame clones and leaves some out. This table holds about 130,000 clones, almost 95% found once. This CDR3 is 14 amino acids long. Per germline, CDR1 SGHDT and CDR2 YYEEEE. The V gene end was trimmed by 5 bases and the J gene end by 4 bases; junction bases not matched to a gene: 8. The clonotype comes from a man older than 75 with head and neck cancer. Sequencing was done on a sample of PBMCs. The chain employs TRBV5-6 and TRBJ2-7; 8 nucleotides agree with TRBD1. CDR3 in DNA: TGTGCCAGCAGACCCGACAGGGGTAAGTACGAGCAGTACTTC. Its translation is CASRPDRGKYEQYF.